The clone carrying this T cell receptor (beta chain) was seen a few times. Its matching antigen is unknown. The sample is drawn from a study of cytomegalovirus exposure and HLA in healthy donors. Findings of the study overall: As a later analysis showed, a missense DCLRE1C variant was linked to trimming of TCR beta V- and J-genes.

Trimming took 2 bases from V and 2 from J, leaving 9 bases between them. CDR3 size: 14 residues. Germline V lookup: CDR1 GTSNPN, CDR2 SVGIG (reference sequence). The primer mix had 60 Vbeta and 13 Jbeta primers. The protocol was immunoSEQ multiplex PCR, while the TCRdb copy is restricted to in-frame clones and leaves out a portion. The sample carries roughly 100,000 clones, about 60% recorded once. Sample: PBMCs. This clonotype was sampled from a human donor in good health. The V call is TRBV30, the J call TRBJ2-2, with D uncertain. CDR3 protein: CAWSPNINTGELFF. DNA of the CDR3: TGTGCCTGGAGTCCGAACATCAACACCGGGGAGCTGTTTTTT.